The clone carrying this TCR beta chain was observed a handful of times. MiXCR was run by TCRdb on the RT-PCR reads, yielding one entry per CDR3 protein. The sample has more than 600,000 distinct CDR3 sequences; approximately 14% are singletons. The CDR3 is made up of 17 amino acids. After removal of 6 bases from V and 2 bases from J, the junction contained 13 bases not matched to a gene. The germline CDR1 and CDR2 sequences are MDHEN and SYDVKM. Sequences were obtained from memory CD4+ T cells from blood. This receptor was taken from a female donor in good health, serving as a healthy control. The chain is built from TRBV28 and TRBJ2-7, with 10 bases matching TRBD2. This CDR3 reads CASSRSASGSGAYEQYF. The DNA for the CDR3 is TGTGCCAGCAGCCGCTCAGCTAGCGGGAGCGGGGCCTACGAGCAGTACTTC. The full variable domain, with the rest looked up from reference TRBV28 and TRBJ2-7, is DVKVTQSSRYLVKRTGEKVFLECVQDMDHENMFWYRQDPGLGLRLIYFSYDVKMKEKGDIPEGYSVSREKKERFSLILESASTNQTSMYLCASSRSASGSGAYEQYFGPGTRLTVT.